The T cell receptor (beta chain) described here comes from a study of T cells in Graves' hyperthyroidism and ophthalmopathy. The study's findings and limits: A 13 V-J signature model discriminated ophthalmopathy versus stable hyperthyroidism.

Diagnoses were made from clinical symptoms, serum measures (thyroxine and TRAb), thyroid ultrasound and orbital computed tomography. Ten or more counts support this clonotype. The antigen remains undetermined. Amplification yielded TCR beta CDR3 regions, with RNA transcripts as the source. HTBI primers were the set used in a first-round RT-PCR of the TCR CDR3. MiXCR was run by TCRdb on the multiplex PCR reads, yielding one entry per CDR3 protein. The sample has under 350,000 distinct CDR3 sequences; around 20% are singletons. Trimming shortened V by 10 bases and J by 7 bases, and 11 bases separated the two germline ends. The CDR3 is 11 amino acids.

Sequencing input: blood. This sequence originates from a woman aged 50 to 60 with Graves' hyperthyroidism. V gene TRBV12-3 or TRBV12-4 combines with J gene TRBJ2-1; D could derive from TRBD1 or TRBD2 (5 bases each). The CDR3 spells CATRGLNEQFF. CDR3 coding DNA: TGTGCCACTCGGGGCCTTAATGAGCAGTTCTTC.